This T cell receptor (beta chain) was identified during a study of shared clonotypes between healthy human individuals. Study-level background: Three plates each covered CD4 naive and memory; CD8 naive two, CD8 memory one. Study outcomes and limitations: Rarefaction gave evidence that sorted-subset sequencing remained incomplete despite large depth.

Concerning this clone: As yet, its antigen is unknown.

TCRdb's copy holds only in-frame clones and misses some; the assay was immunoSEQ multiplex PCR. The sample holds hundreds of thousands of clones, more than 70% seen once. Trimming at V came to 5 bases and at J to 4 bases, leaving 13 bases not matched to a gene. The CDR3 spans 16 residues. Looked up from germline, CDR1 is SEHNR and CDR2 is FQNEAQ (reference sequence). This clonotype was obtained from a woman aged 25 to 39 in good health. V is TRBV7-9 and J is TRBJ1-2, with 7 bases lining up with TRBD1. The specimen sequenced was memory CD4+ T cells sorted from blood. The sample's subset: CD45RA-negative fraction. The CDR3: CASSGSGADRTYGYTF. The CDR3 DNA sequence: TGTGCCAGCAGCGGGAGTGGGGCGGACAGGACCTATGGCTACACCTTC. Full variable domain (rest looked up from reference TRBV7-9 and TRBJ1-2): DTGVSQNPRHKITKRGQNVTFRCDPISEHNRLYWYRQTLGQGPEFLTYFQNEAQLEKSRLLSDRFSAERPKGSFSTLEIQRTEQGDSAMYLCASSGSGADRTYGYTFGSGTRLTVV.